The 2 T cell receptor beta chains reported below all come from one sample, sequenced in a study of T cell repertoires in breast cancer (dated by TCRdb to 2016 to 2017). Paired alpha-beta TCRs of CD8+ T cells were analyzed using an expanded emulsion RT-PCR method with primers for all TCR V genes. To prepare the library, emulsion pairing was applied. The sequencer listed for this sample is Illumina MiSeq. Unpaired genes were suppressed by a second nested PCR containing blocking oligos, after which a third nested PCR added Illumina adaptors and barcodes. Starting from the raw public reads, TCRdb applied fastp trimming at Q25, assembled clones with MiXCR and retained in-frame beta chains. Each entry is one CDR3 protein sequence, shown with its most common DNA and genes. This sample is represented by about 40,000 distinct CDR3 sequences; 45% of them were singletons. The ten largest clones take up less than 70% of the sample.

The specimen was CD8+ T cells. The source of these receptors is a pool of human donors with breast cancer or a healthy control (not recorded which).

The chain links TRBV12-3 or TRBV12-4 to TRBJ2-7; 8 bases line up with TRBD2. The CDR3 runs to 14 residues. J lost 3 bases, V lost 3 bases, and 4 bases had no gene match. CDR3 coding DNA: TGTGCCAGCAGTTTGGGGACTAGAAACTACGAGCAGTACTTC. Amino acid sequence: CASSLGTRNYEQYF.

CDR3 loop: CASSLSTGPQFF. In DNA form, the CDR3 reads TGTGCCAGCAGCTTAAGTACAGGCCCGCAGTTCTTC. The genes are TRBV7-3 and TRBJ2-1; D might be TRBD1 (5 bases). CDR3 size: 12 residues. The V gene's germline CDR1 is SGHTA and CDR2 FQGTGA. The V gene lost 1 base and the J gene lost 12 bases, with 10 bases spanning the gap. The full variable domain, in which reference TRBV7-3 and TRBJ2-1 provide the parts outside the CDR3, is GAGVSQTPSNKVTEKGKYVELRCDPISGHTALYWYRQSLGQGPEFLIYFQGTGAADDSGLPNDRFFAVRPEGSVSTLKIQRTERGDSAVYLCASSLSTGPQFFGPGTRLTVL.